Presented here are 27 T cell receptor beta chains from one specimen sequenced in a study of response to subunit inactivated influenza vaccine (dated by TCRdb to about 2018). The library was produced with RT-PCR. Sequencing was carried out with an Illumina HiSeq 2500. The public reads were run again by TCRdb, first through fastp at Q25 and then through MiXCR, and only productive beta chains were kept. Records with the same CDR3 protein are collapsed into one entry carrying the most frequent genes and DNA. The sample contains around 710,000 distinct CDR3 sequences, roughly 13% of them found a single time. 6.5% to 8.5% of the sample goes to the ten largest clones. Sequences were derived from PBMCs from blood, sampled around 14 days before vaccination. These receptors were obtained from a man in his forties or fifties who received an inactivated influenza vaccine. Donor details come from another sample of the same person, matched by shared clones.

This clonotype was picked up a small number of times. The CDR3 DNA reads as TGTGCCAGCAGGGGACTGGCGCCGGATACGCAGTATTTT. As protein: CASRGLAPDTQYF. This sequence joins TRBV27 and TRBJ2-3, with a possible D match to TRBD2 (6 bases). CDR3 length equals 13 residues. V was trimmed by 6 bases and J by 6 bases, leaving 13 bases between them. In germline, CDR1 is MNHEY, CDR2 SMNVEV (reference sequence).

This clonotype was seen more than once but under ten times. J is TRBJ2-7 and V is TRBV20-1; 8 bases are shared with TRBD2. With 0 bases clipped from V and 2 bases from J, the junction kept 6 bases outside the gene matches. The germline CDR1 and CDR2 sequences are DFQATT and SNEGSKA (reference sequence). The CDR3 consists of 15 residues. The CDR3 bases are TGCAGTGCTAGAGATCCAGTAGCGGGAACCTACGAGCAGTACTTC. The encoded protein is CSARDPVAGTYEQYF.

This clonotype was counted between two and nine times. The CDR3 protein is CASSGNGRQETQYF. CDR3 DNA sequence: TGTGCCAGCAGCGGAAACGGACGGCAAGAGACCCAGTACTTC. The rearrangement links TRBV9 to TRBJ2-5; no definite D call. In germline, CDR1 is SGDLS, CDR2 YYNGEE. The V end lost 3 bases, the J end lost 2 bases, and 11 bases lay between the germline ends. The length of the CDR3 is 14 residues.

The chain uses TRBV20-1 and TRBJ1-1; a possible D gene is TRBD1 (5 bases). CDR1 and CDR2 from the germline V gene are DFQATT and SNEGSKA (reference sequence). CDR3 size: 14 residues. The V gene lost 3 bases and the J gene lost 1 base, with 12 bases spanning the gap. The CDR3 loop reads CSASRGHTNTEAFF. The CDR3 region has the DNA TGCAGTGCTAGCCGTGGACATACGAACACTGAAGCTTTCTTT.

The gene calls are TRBV3-1 and TRBJ2-7; D is unresolved. The CDR3 is 16 amino acids. Germline V gene lookup returns CDR1 LGHDT and CDR2 YNNKEL (reference sequence). V lost 0 bases, J lost 7 bases, and 19 bases lay in between. CDR3 nucleotides: TGTGCCAGCAGCCAAGATGGGTCAATGGGTGTGAGGGAGCAGTACTTC. It is translated as CASSQDGSMGVREQYF.

This clonotype was picked up a small number of times. V and J are TRBV10-3 and TRBJ2-2; 7 positions agree with TRBD1. The CDR3 contains 18 residues. Germline V lookup: CDR1 ENHRY, CDR2 SYGVKD. V lost 4 bases, J lost 1 base, and 12 bases stayed unmatched. The CDR3, as DNA: TGTGCCATCAGTGGGGCATACGGGACAGTACTGAACACCGGGGAGCTGTTTTTT. Its protein is CAISGAYGTVLNTGELFF.

A note on this clonotype: An end of the junction differs from the germline gene, which may be a read error. The chain recombines TRBV5-1 with TRBJ2-1; TRBD2 might be the D (6 bases). This CDR3 comprises 15 residues. Germline V gives CDR1 SGHRS, CDR2 YFSETQ. The CDR3 loop is CASSPGGRGYSEQFF. The CDR3 bases are TGCGCCAGCAGCCCCGGGGGAAGGGGATACAGTGAGCAGTTCTTC. The full variable domain, completed using reference TRBV5-1 and TRBJ2-1, is KAGVTQTPRYLIKTRGQQVTLSCSPISGHRSVSWYQQTPGQGLQFLFEYFSETQRNKGNFPGRFSGRQFSNSRSEMNVSTLELGDSALYLCASSPGGRGYSEQFFGPGTRLTVL.

The chain employs TRBV4-2 and TRBJ2-7; 14 bases agree with TRBD2. The junction had 5 bases not matched to a gene; V was cut back by 0 bases and J by 7 bases. Germline lookup yields CDR1 LGHNA and CDR2 YNFKEQ. The CDR3 is 16 amino acids. DNA of the CDR3: TGTGCCAGCAGCCAAGATAGGACTAGCGGGAGGTATGAGCAGTACTTC. Amino acids: CASSQDRTSGRYEQYF.

This chain connects TRBV20-1 to TRBJ2-3; TRBD2 matches 7 bases. The J segment lost 2 bases and the V segment lost 1 base, leaving 6 bases of the junction unmatched. The germline gives CDR1 DFQATT, CDR2 SNEGSKA (reference sequence). The CDR3 is 15 amino acids. The CDR3 nucleotides are TGCAGTGCTAGAGGGGGAAGACTAGCCACAGATACGCAGTATTTT. It is translated as CSARGGRLATDTQYF.

There are a few counts of this clonotype. The chain carries TRBV6-1 and TRBJ2-5; D is uncertain. Germline values: CDR1 MNHNS, CDR2 SASEGT. V lost 10 bases to trimming and J lost 10 bases, with 22 bases between them. CDR3 length: 13 amino acids. This CDR3 is CATRSGRTSNQYF. CDR3 nucleotides: TGTGCCACCCGCTCCGGCCGGACCAGTAACCAGTACTTC.

This clonotype appeared a few times. The rearrangement links TRBV5-1 to TRBJ1-2; no firm D call. Germline-derived CDR1 and CDR2 are SGHRS and YFSETQ. The CDR3 has 15 amino acids. Trimming took 4 bases from V and 3 from J, leaving 16 bases between them. The CDR3 spells CASSHGPGGDYGYTF. In nucleotides, the CDR3 is TGCGCCAGCAGCCATGGACCGGGAGGAGACTATGGCTACACCTTC.

This clonotype has more than one count but fewer than ten. This rearrangement joins TRBV3-1 to TRBJ2-5, with 7 bases that match TRBD1. Germline V gene sequence: CDR1 LGHDT, CDR2 YNNKEL (reference sequence). J gave up 4 bases and V 0 bases, and 2 bases lay outside the gene matches. This CDR3 is built from 14 residues. The CDR3 here is CASSQERGPETQYF. The CDR3 nucleotides are TGTGCCAGCAGCCAAGAAAGGGGGCCAGAGACCCAGTACTTC.

The V gene is TRBV9, the J gene TRBJ1-1; TRBD1 matches at 9 bases. With V trimmed by 4 bases and J by 4 bases, 5 bases remained unmatched. The CDR3 is 14 residues long. CDR1 is SGDLS, CDR2 YYNGEE, per germline. CDR3 coding DNA: TGTGCCAGCAGCACCGGGACAGGGAGCACTGAAGCTTTCTTT. It is translated as CASSTGTGSTEAFF.

Many counts were recorded for this clonotype. The V and J genes are TRBV27 and TRBJ2-7; D uncertain. V was shortened by 6 bases and J by 3 bases, with 15 bases between the two germline ends. The germline V gene encodes CDR1 MNHEY and CDR2 SMNVEV (reference sequence). The CDR3 has 14 amino acids. The DNA for the CDR3 is TGTGCCAGCAGAAGAGACGGACCCAACTACGAGCAGTACTTC. Protein: CASRRDGPNYEQYF.

In this sample, this clonotype turned up a few times. The chain has TRBV24-1 and TRBJ2-1; 7 positions match TRBD2. V lost 7 bases and J lost 2; bases outside the gene matches: 4. The germline V gene encodes CDR1 KGHDR and CDR2 SFDVKD. The length of the CDR3 is 14 residues. CDR3 residues: CATSSGIPYNEQFF. Written as DNA, the CDR3 is TGTGCCACCAGCAGCGGGATCCCCTACAATGAGCAGTTCTTC.

A single count supports this clonotype. V is TRBV11-2 and J is TRBJ2-5; D may match TRBD1 or TRBD2 (6 bases each). The germline V and J ends were trimmed by 1 base and 4 bases, with 16 bases remaining between them. Germline lookup yields CDR1 SGHAT and CDR2 FQNNGV. The CDR3 loop spans 16 amino acids. CDR3 region: CASSLVGGAFLETQYF. The CDR3, as DNA: TGTGCCAGCAGCTTAGTCGGGGGCGCCTTTTTAGAGACCCAGTACTTC.

In this sample, this clonotype turned up a few times. One end of the junction varies from germline; a read error may be responsible. The chain has TRBV29-1 and TRBJ1-2; TRBD1 might be the D (5 bases). CDR3 size: 16 residues. Germline V lookup: CDR1 SQVTM, CDR2 ANQGSEA. The CDR3 DNA reads as TGCAGCGTAGAAGGGACTTACCTACAGACAGAAGGTGGCTACACCTTC. This encodes CSVEGTYLQTEGGYTF.

The chain links TRBV25-1 to TRBJ1-2, with 7 bases identical to TRBD1. The CDR3 is made up of 14 amino acids. J lost 3 bases, V lost 1 base, and 2 bases had no gene match. The V gene's germline CDR1 is MGHDK and CDR2 SYGVNS. CDR3: CASSEWDRYYGYTF. The CDR3 DNA reads TGTGCCAGCAGTGAATGGGACAGATACTATGGCTACACCTTC.

The J gene is TRBJ2-5, the V gene TRBV4-2; D possibly matches TRBD1 or TRBD2 (5 bases each). The CDR3 runs to 15 residues. With 0 bases removed from V and 4 bases from J, the gap between germline ends came to 12 bases. The V gene's germline CDR1 is LGHNA and CDR2 YNFKEQ. The CDR3 DNA reads as TGTGCCAGCAGCCAAGAGGGTGGGGGAGTAGAGACCCAGTACTTC. Its protein product is CASSQEGGGVETQYF.

This clonotype was detected ten times or more. This chain connects TRBV9 to TRBJ2-3; 7 nucleotides agree with TRBD2. CDR3 size: 15 residues. Trimming took 3 bases from V and 0 from J; bases not matched to a gene: 4. Germline CDR1 reads SGDLS; CDR2 reads YYNGEE. CDR3 loop: CASSEGTTSTDTQYF. CDR3 bases: TGTGCCAGCAGCGAGGGGACTACTAGCACAGATACGCAGTATTTT.

This clonotype has a handful of counts. The rearrangement joins TRBV7-2 to TRBJ2-1; D is perhaps TRBD1 (6 bases). The CDR3 length is 16 residues. The germline V and J ends were trimmed by 4 bases and 4 bases, with 17 bases remaining between them. Germline CDR1 and CDR2: SGHTA and FQGNSA. CDR3 DNA: TGTGCCAGCAGCTACTTCACAGCAGGGGTTTACAATGAGCAGTTCTTC. Translation gives CASSYFTAGVYNEQFF.

The CDR3 is CASSYGFRARPGSKNIQYF. Here the CDR3 DNA reads TGTGCCAGCAGTTACGGCTTCAGGGCGCGGCCCGGGTCCAAAAACATTCAGTACTTC. The J gene is TRBJ2-4, the V gene TRBV6-2 or TRBV6-3; the D gene is possibly TRBD1 (5 bases). The CDR3 loop spans 19 amino acids. Germline lookup yields CDR1 MNHEY and CDR2 SVGEGT. Trimming cost V 2 bases and J 2 bases, with 22 bases left between them.

The chain has TRBV20-1 and TRBJ2-3, with TRBD2 identical over 10 bases. The CDR3 contains 14 residues. The germline CDR1 and CDR2 sequences are DFQATT and SNEGSKA (reference sequence). J gave up 4 bases and V 4 bases, and 5 bases lay outside the gene matches. The CDR3 region is CSATLAGASDTQYF. In nucleotides, the CDR3 is TGCAGTGCTACCCTAGCGGGGGCTTCAGATACGCAGTATTTT.

This clonotype was seen repeatedly, ten times or more. The CDR3 here is CASSQFGLAGGNEQYF. CDR3 nucleotide sequence: TGCGCCAGCAGCCAATTCGGACTAGCGGGGGGGAACGAGCAGTACTTC. This rearrangement joins TRBV4-1 to TRBJ2-7; 15 bases are a match to TRBD2. Germline-derived CDR1 and CDR2 are MGHRA and YSYEKL. Trimming removed 2 bases from V and 5 bases from J; junction bases left unmatched: 4. The CDR3 sequence is 16 residues long.

This clonotype was counted a few times. This chain links TRBV5-1 with TRBJ2-3; 11 bases line up with TRBD2. V shed 2 bases, J shed 0 bases, and the junction held 8 bases outside the gene matches. The CDR3 has 18 amino acids. Germline CDR1 SGHRS, CDR2 YFSETQ. CDR3 DNA sequence: TGCGCCAGCAGCTTCCGGACTAGCGGGCATACTAGCACAGATACGCAGTATTTT. It codes for CASSFRTSGHTSTDTQYF.

V gene TRBV19 combines with J gene TRBJ2-2; a weak D match, TRBD2 (5 bases). CDR3 length: 14 residues. Trimming took 6 bases from V and 5 from J, leaving 13 bases between them. Germline CDR1 and CDR2: LNHDA and SQIVND (reference sequence). CDR3 in amino acids: CASRPGIKTGELFF. CDR3 DNA sequence: TGTGCCAGTAGGCCGGGGATAAAGACCGGGGAGCTGTTTTTT.

The chain is built from TRBV28 and TRBJ2-4; D is unresolved. V was cut by 6 bases and J by 8 bases, with 14 bases left in between. The CDR3 totals 13 residues. CDR1 and CDR2 from the germline V gene are MDHEN and SYDVKM. The CDR3 loop reads CASRDPVGDIQYF. The CDR3 region has the DNA TGTGCCAGCAGGGACCCCGTTGGGGACATTCAGTACTTC.